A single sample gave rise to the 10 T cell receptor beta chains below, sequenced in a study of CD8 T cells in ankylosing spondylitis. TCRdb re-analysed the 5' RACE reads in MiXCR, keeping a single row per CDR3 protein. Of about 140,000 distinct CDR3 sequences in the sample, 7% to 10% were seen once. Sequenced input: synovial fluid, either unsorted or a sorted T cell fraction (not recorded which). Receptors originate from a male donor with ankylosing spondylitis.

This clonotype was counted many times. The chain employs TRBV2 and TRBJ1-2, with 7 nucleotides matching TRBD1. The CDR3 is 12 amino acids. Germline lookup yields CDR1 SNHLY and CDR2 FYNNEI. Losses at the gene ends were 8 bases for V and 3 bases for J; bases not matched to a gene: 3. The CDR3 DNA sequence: TGTGCCAGCGGGGGACAGTACTATGGCTACACCTTC. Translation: CASGGQYYGYTF.

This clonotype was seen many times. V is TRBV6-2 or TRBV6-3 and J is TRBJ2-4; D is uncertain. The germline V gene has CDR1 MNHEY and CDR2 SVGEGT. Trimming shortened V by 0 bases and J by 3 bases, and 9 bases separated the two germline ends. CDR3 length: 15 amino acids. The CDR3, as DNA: TGTGCCAGCAGTTACTCATTCGATTTCAAAAACATTCAGTACTTC. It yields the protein CASSYSFDFKNIQYF.

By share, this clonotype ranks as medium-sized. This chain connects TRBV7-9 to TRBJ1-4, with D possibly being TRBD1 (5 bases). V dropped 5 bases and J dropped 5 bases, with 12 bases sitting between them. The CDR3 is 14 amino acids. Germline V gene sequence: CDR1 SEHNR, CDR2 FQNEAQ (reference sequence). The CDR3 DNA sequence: TGTGCCAGCAGCCCGGGACGGGAGAATGAAAAACTGTTTTTT. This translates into CASSPGRENEKLFF.

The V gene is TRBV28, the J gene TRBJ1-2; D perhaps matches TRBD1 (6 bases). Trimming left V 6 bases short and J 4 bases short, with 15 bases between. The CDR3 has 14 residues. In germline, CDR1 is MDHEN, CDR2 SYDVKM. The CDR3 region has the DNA TGTGCCAGCAGCCGATCCACAGGGCTCTATGGCTACACCTTC. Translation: CASSRSTGLYGYTF.

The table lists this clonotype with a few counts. CDR3 sequence: CASSLLAGPVITF. In nucleotides, the CDR3 is TGTGCCAGCAGCTTGCTGGCAGGGCCCGTAATTACCTTC. The V gene is TRBV7-2, the J gene TRBJ1-2, with D maybe TRBD1 (5 bases). There are 13 residues in the CDR3. The V gene's germline CDR1 is SGHTA and CDR2 FQGNSA. Trimming took off 3 bases at V and 14 bases at J, with 19 bases between the two ends.

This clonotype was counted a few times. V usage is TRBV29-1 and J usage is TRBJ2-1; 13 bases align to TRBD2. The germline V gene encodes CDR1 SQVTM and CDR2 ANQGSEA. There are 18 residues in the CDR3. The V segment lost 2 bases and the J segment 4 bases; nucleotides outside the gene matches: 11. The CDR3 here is CSVESRHKGLAGYNEQFF. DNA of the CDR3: TGCAGCGTTGAATCCAGGCATAAGGGACTAGCGGGGTACAATGAGCAGTTCTTC.

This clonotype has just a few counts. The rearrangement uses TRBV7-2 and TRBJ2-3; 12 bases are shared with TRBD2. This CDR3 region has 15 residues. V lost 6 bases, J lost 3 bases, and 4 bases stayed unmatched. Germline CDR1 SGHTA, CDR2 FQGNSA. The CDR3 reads CASSRTSGATDTQYF. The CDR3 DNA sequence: TGTGCCAGCAGTCGGACTAGCGGGGCTACAGATACGCAGTATTTT.

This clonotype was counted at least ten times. For the CDR3, the DNA is TGTGCCACCAGCAGATTGGGACAGTCCCTAGAAGCTTTCTTT. Translated: CATSRLGQSLEAFF. The V gene is TRBV15, the J gene TRBJ1-1; 7 bases agree with TRBD1. The V and J ends lost 2 bases and 8 bases, in that order; junction bases with no gene match: 8. Germline V lookup: CDR1 LNHNV, CDR2 YYDKDF (reference sequence). The CDR3 contains 14 residues. The entire variable domain, with the rest obtained from reference TRBV15 and TRBJ1-1, is as follows: DAMVIQNPRYQVTQFGKPVTLSCSQTLNHNVMYWYQQKSSQAPKLLFHYYDKDFNNEADTPDNFQSRRPNTSFCFLDIRSPGLGDTAMYLCATSRLGQSLEAFFGQGTRLTVV.

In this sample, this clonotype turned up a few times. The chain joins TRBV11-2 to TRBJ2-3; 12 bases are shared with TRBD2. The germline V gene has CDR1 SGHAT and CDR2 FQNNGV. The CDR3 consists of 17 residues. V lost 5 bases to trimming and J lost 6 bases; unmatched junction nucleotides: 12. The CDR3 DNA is TGTGCCAGCAGCAAAATTTGGACTAGCGGGGCTCCGGATACGCAGTATTTT. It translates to CASSKIWTSGAPDTQYF.

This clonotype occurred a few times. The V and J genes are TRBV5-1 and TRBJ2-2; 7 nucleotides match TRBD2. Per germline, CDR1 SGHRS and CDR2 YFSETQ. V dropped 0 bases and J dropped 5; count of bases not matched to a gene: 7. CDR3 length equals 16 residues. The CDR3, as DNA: TGCGCCAGCAGCTTGGTACAGCGGGAAATAACCGGGGAGCTGTTTTTT. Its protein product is CASSLVQREITGELFF. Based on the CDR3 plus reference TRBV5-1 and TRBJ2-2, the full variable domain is KAGVTQTPRYLIKTRGQQVTLSCSPISGHRSVSWYQQTPGQGLQFLFEYFSETQRNKGNFPGRFSGRQFSNSRSEMNVSTLELGDSALYLCASSLVQREITGELFFGEGSRLTVL.